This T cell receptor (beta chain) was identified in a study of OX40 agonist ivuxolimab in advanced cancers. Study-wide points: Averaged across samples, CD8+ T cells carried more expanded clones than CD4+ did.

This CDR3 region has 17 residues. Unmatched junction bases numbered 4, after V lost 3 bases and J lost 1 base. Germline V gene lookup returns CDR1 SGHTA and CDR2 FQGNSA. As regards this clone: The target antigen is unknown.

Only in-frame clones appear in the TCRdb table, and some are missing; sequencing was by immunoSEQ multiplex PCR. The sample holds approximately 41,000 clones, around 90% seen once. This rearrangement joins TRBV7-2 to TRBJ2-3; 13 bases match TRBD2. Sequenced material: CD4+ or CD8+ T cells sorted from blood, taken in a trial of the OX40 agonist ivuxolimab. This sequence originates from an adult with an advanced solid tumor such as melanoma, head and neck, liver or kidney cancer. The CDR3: CASSFAGLAGGTDTQYF. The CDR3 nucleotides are TGTGCCAGCAGCTTCGCCGGACTAGCGGGGGGCACAGATACGCAGTATTTT.